A selection of T cell receptor beta chains follows, all from one sample in a study of regulatory dendritic cells for organ transplantation. Profiled with immunoSEQ multiplex PCR; TCRdb holds only in-frame clones, not every one. The sample contains more than 10,000 clones, roughly two thirds of which appear only once. What was sequenced was memory CD8+ T cells from blood. Receptors originate from a human donor in good health. Both conserved end residues are trimmed from each CDR3. Each record gives: V gene, CDR3 length, CDR3 protein.

TRBV6-1,10,ASGGRTYGYT
TRBV6-1,14,ASSEAGGSPNEKLF
TRBV30,19,ACQYHEVRTSGRVRADTQY
TRBV28,11,ASSLGTADTQY
TRBV9,14,ASSGGLAGHMHEQF
TRBV19,11,ASSIAPRGEQF
TRBV27,13,ASSYQGFPTYEQY
TRBV5-6,13,ASFRRAGLSTEAF
TRBV6-1,14,ASSEDRAGDPDEQY
TRBV27,9,ASRSHREAF
TRBV19,11,ASSIGRTGELF
TRBV6-5,13,ASRRKYNSENGYT
TRBV5-8,11,ATSRLGSHEQF
TRBV18,12,ASSTRAEHEKLF
TRBV4-3,13,ASSQGTGWDYEQY
TRBV19,17,ASTTGLASGGLLGGELF
TRBV14,11,ASSQVPGTEAF
TRBV21-1,15,ASSKIHEGHLNTEAF
TRBV7-9,11,ASSYPDSYEQY
TRBV13,14,ASSADRDYRGDEQF
TRBV7-2,13,ASSSTEDDRNTIY
TRBV11-2,11,ASSSHPGNTIY
TRBV2,11,ASGSTSNQPQH
TRBV6-1,14,ASSEEVTGAYNEQF
TRBV4-2,15,ASSQGSGAASTDTQY